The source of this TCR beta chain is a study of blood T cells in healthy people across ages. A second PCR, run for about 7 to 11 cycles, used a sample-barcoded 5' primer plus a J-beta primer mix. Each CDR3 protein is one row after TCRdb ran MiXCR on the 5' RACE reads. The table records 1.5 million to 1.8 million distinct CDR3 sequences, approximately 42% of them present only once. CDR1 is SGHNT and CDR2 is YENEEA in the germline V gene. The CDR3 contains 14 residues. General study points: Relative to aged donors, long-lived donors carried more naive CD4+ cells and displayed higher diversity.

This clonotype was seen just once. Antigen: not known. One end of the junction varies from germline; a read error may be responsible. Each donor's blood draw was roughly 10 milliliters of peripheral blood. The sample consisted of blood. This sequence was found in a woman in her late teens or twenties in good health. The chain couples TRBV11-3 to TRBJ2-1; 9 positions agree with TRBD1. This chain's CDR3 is CASSSWTGDNGQFF. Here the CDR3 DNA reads TGTGCCAGCAGCTCGTGGACAGGGGACAATGGGCAGTTCTTC.